The T cell receptor (beta chain) under discussion was sequenced for a study of shared clonotypes between healthy human individuals. On the study more broadly: Used for every donor were three CD4 naive, three CD4 memory, two CD8 naive and one CD8 memory plate. Notes on the study in general: Non-shared clonotypes had lower generation probabilities than those shared by all four donors. It was observed that roughly 5.1% of naive CD4 clonotypes were shared across a handful of donors.

A remark on this clone: Its antigen is undetermined.

The J segment lost 1 base and the V segment lost 4 bases, leaving 8 bases of the junction unmatched. CDR1 SGHRS and CDR2 YFSETQ come from the germline V gene. The CDR3 contains 15 residues. Under the authors' procedure: Filtering differed because ImmunoSEQ produced junction-only sequences that carried no quality scores. Method: immunoSEQ multiplex PCR; TCRdb's copy keeps in-frame clones and lacks some. Clone size and the V and J calls come from that table; the DNA yielded D and trimming. The sample carries approximately 2,200,000 clones, about 92% recorded once. Naive-designated CD8 cells lacked CD45RO, were positively enriched for CCR7, and omitted terminally differentiated effector memory CD45RA+ cells.

What was sequenced was naive CD8+ T cells from PBMCs. The receptor was derived from a man aged 18 to 29 in good health. Some clones in this sample may be carry-over from other donors' samples. V is TRBV5-1 and J is TRBJ2-7; TRBD2 agrees at 7 bases. CDR3 amino acids: CASSPLTRESYEQYF. The CDR3 DNA reads TGCGCCAGCAGCCCATTAACGCGGGAGTCCTACGAGCAGTACTTC.